Only one count was recorded for the clone carrying this T cell receptor beta chain. Its antigen is unknown. Profiling relied on immunoSEQ multiplex PCR, and the TCRdb table lists in-frame clones only, not all of them. The repertoire has about 350,000 clones, about 91% of them found once; the top ten carry roughly 3.9%. Germline trimming cut 4 bases from V and 5 bases from J; bases unmatched to any gene: 21. Germline values: CDR1 SGHNT, CDR2 YYREEE (reference sequence). This CDR3 contains 19 residues. This sample was included in a study of Ad26.COV2.S vaccination and SARS-CoV-2 variants. Study findings and constraints: Higher spike-specific TCR breadth was found in vaccine recipients than in placebo recipients.

The rearrangement joins TRBV5-4 to TRBJ1-2, with TRBD1 matching over 9 bases. The sequence was collected from a human donor who had recovered from COVID-19. Source: peripheral blood, taken after recovery from COVID-19. The CDR3 here is CASSTMQGQGGSAVYGYTF. In DNA, the CDR3 is TGTGCCAGCAGCACAATGCAGGGACAGGGAGGGTCGGCGGTGTATGGCTACACCTTC.